Each of the 2 T cell receptor beta chains below was sequenced from the same sample in a study of T cell responses to AZD1222 COVID-19 vaccine. Clones were sequenced by immunoSEQ multiplex PCR, and TCRdb holds only the in-frame ones, with some missing. The table records 150,000 or so clones, approximately 91% of them present only once. The sample in question was peripheral blood, obtained 28 days after the second AZD1222 dose. These receptors all come from an adult who received the AZD1222 COVID-19 vaccine.

The chain combines TRBV18 with TRBJ1-1; 8 bases align to TRBD1. The CDR3 has 15 residues. The germline V gene encodes CDR1 KGHSH and CDR2 LQKENI. With 3 bases clipped from V and 3 bases from J, the junction kept 6 bases outside the gene matches. The CDR3, as DNA: TGTGCCAGCTCACCGTATACAGGGGGGGACACTGAAGCTTTCTTT. It specifies CASSPYTGGDTEAFF.

The rearrangement links TRBV4-1 to TRBJ2-3; 8 nucleotides align to TRBD2. V lost 6 bases to trimming and J lost 4 bases; unmatched junction nucleotides: 12. Germline values: CDR1 MGHRA, CDR2 YSYEKL. The length of the CDR3 is 16 residues. CDR3 coding DNA: TGCGCCAGCAGGCAAACCCCGGGAGGGCCGGCAGATACGCAGTATTTT. Its translation is CASRQTPGGPADTQYF.